The 25 T cell receptor beta chains below all came from one sample that was sequenced in a study of blood T cell repertoires in COVID-19. Profiling relied on immunoSEQ multiplex PCR, and the TCRdb table lists in-frame clones only, not all of them. The sample lists around 150,000 clones, approximately 79% seen once, with around 7.9% in the top ten. The sequenced material came from PBMCs or T cells enriched from blood (not recorded which). Source of these receptors: a man in his forties or fifties who had recovered from COVID-19.

This chain uses TRBV5-1 with TRBJ2-7; TRBD1 aligns across 7 bases. Germline assignment: CDR1 SGHRS and CDR2 YFSETQ. V shed 0 bases, J shed 1 base, and the junction held 1 base outside the gene matches. CDR3 length: 14 residues. Written as DNA, the CDR3 is TGCGCCAGCAGCTTGGGACAGGGTTCCTACGAGCAGTACTTC. This codes for CASSLGQGSYEQYF.

Here the CDR3 DNA reads TGTGCCATCAGTGATCGAGGGAACTATGGCTACACCTTC. Protein product: CAISDRGNYGYTF. This chain joins TRBV10-3 and TRBJ1-2; unclear D gene. In germline, CDR1 is ENHRY, CDR2 SYGVKD. Trimming stripped 3 bases from V and 2 bases from J, with 7 bases between. This CDR3 is built from 13 residues.

This clone showed up just once. The chain carries TRBV19 and TRBJ2-1; the match to TRBD2 covers 16 bases. This CDR3 has 19 residues. J lost 0 bases, V lost 6 bases, and 8 bases had no gene match. The germline V gene has CDR1 LNHDA and CDR2 SQIVND (reference sequence). Written as DNA, the CDR3 is TGTGCCAGTAGAGCCGGGACTAGCGGGGGGGCCCTCTCCTACAATGAGCAGTTCTTC. Residues: CASRAGTSGGALSYNEQFF.

As DNA, the CDR3 is TGTGCCAGCAGTGCAGGGAATCAGCCCCAGCATTTT. This sequence encodes CASSAGNQPQHF. The V call is TRBV25-1, the J call TRBJ1-5; weak D call: TRBD1 (5 bases). Deletions cut 4 bases from V and 4 bases from J, with 5 bases between. The CDR3 has 12 amino acids. CDR1 is MGHDK and CDR2 is SYGVNS in the germline V gene.

The V call is TRBV6-1, the J call TRBJ2-7; D may be TRBD1 (5 bases). V lost 3 bases and J lost 2, with 8 bases in between. Germline CDR1 and CDR2: MNHNS and SASEGT. This CDR3 has 13 amino acids. The CDR3 sequence is CASSDRVTYEQYF. The CDR3 bases are TGTGCCAGCAGTGACAGGGTAACCTACGAGCAGTACTTC.

The chain combines TRBV2 with TRBJ1-1; D not resolved. Germline assignment: CDR1 SNHLY and CDR2 FYNNEI. CDR3 length equals 14 residues. Trimming left V 3 bases short and J 6 bases short, with 14 bases between. CDR3 amino acids: CASSDRSGTAEAFF. The CDR3 DNA reads as TGTGCCAGCAGTGATCGGTCGGGAACCGCTGAAGCTTTCTTT.

The gene calls are TRBV6-2 or TRBV6-3 and TRBJ2-2; 7 positions match TRBD1. CDR1 and CDR2 from the germline V gene are MNHEY and SVGEGT. Unmatched junction bases numbered 4, after V lost 3 bases and J lost 6 bases. The CDR3 spans 14 residues. The CDR3 loop is CASSYIQGAGELFF. CDR3 nucleotides: TGTGCCAGCAGTTATATCCAGGGGGCCGGGGAGCTGTTTTTT.

The CDR3 bases are TGTGCCAGCAGCACGCGGACAGGGCGAACCGGGGAGCTGTTTTTT. Its protein is CASSTRTGRTGELFF. The chain couples TRBV21-1 to TRBJ2-2; the D call of TRBD1 is as the table states it, not checked on the DNA. TRBV21-1 is tagged as a pseudogene. CDR3 length: 15 amino acids.

The chain is built from TRBV5-5 and TRBJ2-7, with a weak D call TRBD2 (5 bases). CDR1 SGHKS and CDR2 YYEKEE come from the germline V gene (reference sequence). The CDR3 runs 13 residues. V was cut by 4 bases and J by 3 bases, with 11 bases left in between. In nucleotides, the CDR3 is TGTGCCAGCAGCCCCCAGGCGGGCTACGAGCAGTACTTC. As protein: CASSPQAGYEQYF.

The genes are TRBV7-9 and TRBJ2-2; D is unresolved. CDR3 length equals 13 residues. Germline CDR1 reads SEHNR; CDR2 reads FQNEAQ (reference sequence). Trimming took off 2 bases at V and 3 bases at J, with 4 bases between the two ends. Here the CDR3 reads CASSLYDTGELFF. For the CDR3, the DNA is TGTGCCAGCAGCTTATATGACACCGGGGAGCTGTTTTTT.

The V and J genes are TRBV11-2 and TRBJ2-7; TRBD2 matches at 10 bases. The ends lost 5 bases at V and 2 bases at J; junction bases unmatched: 6. The CDR3 extends over 15 amino acids. Germline V gives CDR1 SGHAT, CDR2 FQNNGV. The CDR3 DNA is TGTGCCAGCAGCCCTACAAGCGGGGGGGCCTACGAGCAGTACTTC. It specifies CASSPTSGGAYEQYF.

The V call is TRBV7-2, the J call TRBJ2-1; possible D gene TRBD1, 6 bases. CDR1 and CDR2 (germline): SGHTA, FQGNSA. The CDR3 is 15 amino acids. The germline V and J ends were trimmed by 5 bases and 1 base, with 12 bases remaining between them. The CDR3 protein is CASSPTGNSYNEQFF. The CDR3 DNA reads as TGTGCCAGCAGCCCGACAGGTAATTCCTACAATGAGCAGTTCTTC.

The V gene is TRBV9, the J gene TRBJ2-2; D ambiguous. The germline gives CDR1 SGDLS, CDR2 YYNGEE. The V gene lost 6 bases and the J gene lost 7 bases, with 16 bases spanning the gap. The CDR3 consists of 14 residues. The CDR3 reads CASTLHGSGGELFF. In DNA form, the CDR3 reads TGTGCCAGCACGCTTCACGGGTCTGGCGGGGAGCTGTTTTTT.

This clone was observed a single time. The chain is built from TRBV20-1 and TRBJ1-1; tentative D call: TRBD1 (5 bases). Germline V gene data show CDR1 as DFQATT and CDR2 as SNEGSKA (reference sequence). V was shortened by 3 bases and J by 6 bases, with 14 bases between the two germline ends. The CDR3 covers 13 residues. CDR3 sequence: CSASSPAGPEAFF. CDR3 DNA sequence: TGCAGTGCTAGTAGTCCAGCAGGGCCTGAAGCTTTCTTT.

The chain has TRBV11-2 and TRBJ1-2; no clear D gene. Per germline, CDR1 SGHAT and CDR2 FQNNGV. Between the trimmed V and J ends, which lost 5 bases and 2 bases, there was a span of 9 bases. The CDR3 sequence is 13 residues long. CDR3 nucleotide sequence: TGTGCCAGCAGCCCCTGGGAGAACTATGGCTACACCTTC. Its translation is CASSPWENYGYTF.

The V gene is TRBV25-1, the J gene TRBJ1-4; the match to TRBD1 covers 7 bases. This CDR3 has 17 amino acids. Germline CDR1 is MGHDK and CDR2 is SYGVNS. With 9 bases clipped from V and 6 bases from J, the junction kept 19 bases outside the gene matches. The CDR3 is CARRRDGTGAGDEKLFF. DNA for the CDR3: TGTGCCAGGAGGAGGGACGGAACAGGGGCAGGGGATGAAAAACTGTTTTTT.

The chain uses TRBV3-1 (or the pseudogene TRBV3-2) and TRBJ1-4; 8 bases fit TRBD1. After removal of 0 bases from V and 2 bases from J, the junction contained 14 bases not matched to a gene. The CDR3 totals 20 residues. Germline V gene data show CDR1 as LGHDT and CDR2 as YNNKEL (reference sequence). The CDR3, as DNA: TGTGCCAGCAGCCAAGATTGGGGGACAGGCGGCGGCCCGACTAATGAAAAACTGTTTTTT. It encodes CASSQDWGTGGGPTNEKLFF.

The rearrangement uses TRBV19 and TRBJ1-4; tentatively, D is TRBD1 (6 bases). Germline V gene sequence: CDR1 LNHDA, CDR2 SQIVND (reference sequence). The CDR3 extends over 15 amino acids. V was cut by 7 bases and J by 4 bases, with 16 bases left in between. The CDR3 DNA reads as TGTGCCAGTACCCCCGGGGGGCGGATTAATGAAAAACTGTTTTTT. As protein: CASTPGGRINEKLFF.

The V and J genes are TRBV5-6 and TRBJ2-4, with a weak D call TRBD1 (6 bases). The V end was cut by 2 bases, the J end by 3 bases, with 12 bases between. The germline gives CDR1 SGHDT, CDR2 YYEEEE. The CDR3 sequence is 15 residues long. This CDR3 is CASSFWGQSKNIQYF. As DNA, the CDR3 is TGTGCCAGCAGCTTTTGGGGGCAGAGCAAAAACATTCAGTACTTC.

The chain links TRBV5-1 to TRBJ1-5, with a possible D match to TRBD1 (5 bases). Germline-derived CDR1 and CDR2 are SGHRS and YFSETQ. V was shortened by 6 bases and J by 4 bases, with 14 bases between the two germline ends. The CDR3 spans 14 residues. CDR3 bases: TGCGCCAGCATCCCGGGGCGGGGAAATCAGCCCCAGCATTTT. It translates to CASIPGRGNQPQHF. The full variable domain, its missing parts supplied by reference TRBV5-1 and TRBJ1-5, is KAGVTQTPRYLIKTRGQQVTLSCSPISGHRSVSWYQQTPGQGLQFLFEYFSETQRNKGNFPGRFSGRQFSNSRSEMNVSTLELGDSALYLCASIPGRGNQPQHFGDGTRLSIL.

Only one count was recorded for this clone. The chain links TRBV4-1 to TRBJ1-4; D is perhaps TRBD1 (6 bases). V was cut by 0 bases and J by 6 bases, with 14 bases left in between. From germline, CDR1 is MGHRA and CDR2 YSYEKL. The CDR3 is 16 amino acids. The DNA for the CDR3 is TGCGCCAGCAGCCAAGATCGGGGGGCGAGGGATGAAAAACTGTTTTTT. It yields the protein CASSQDRGARDEKLFF.

The J gene is TRBJ1-2, the V gene TRBV9; D possibly corresponds to TRBD1 (5 bases). This CDR3 has 17 amino acids. The ends were cut back, 4 bases at V and 8 bases at J, with 27 bases in the middle. Germline CDR1 SGDLS, CDR2 YYNGEE. CDR3 region: CASSYHPERDSLKGYTF. In DNA, the CDR3 is TGTGCCAGCAGCTACCATCCCGAGAGGGACTCACTAAAGGGCTACACCTTC.

This chain uses TRBV7-8 with TRBJ1-5; D gene uncertain. Per germline, CDR1 SGHVS and CDR2 FQNEAQ. V lost 4 bases, J lost 0 bases, and 4 bases lay in between. The CDR3 is 13 amino acids. CDR3: CASSYNSNQPQHF. The CDR3 DNA reads TGTGCCAGCAGCTATAATAGCAATCAGCCCCAGCATTTT.

This clone was detected once. This chain joins TRBV7-2 and TRBJ2-5; a possible D gene is TRBD2 (6 bases). Germline CDR1 SGHTA, CDR2 FQGNSA. The V and J ends lost 1 base and 5 bases respectively, with 14 bases between them. The CDR3 has 15 residues. The CDR3, as DNA: TGTGCCAGCAGCTTAGGTGGGGGAGGACGGGAGACCCAGTACTTC. This translates into CASSLGGGGRETQYF.

This chain's CDR3 is CASRAVTSGGATQYF. The CDR3 nucleotides are TGTGCCAGCAGAGCGGTCACTAGCGGGGGAGCTACCCAGTACTTC. The chain is built from TRBV6-5 and TRBJ2-5; TRBD2 matches at 11 bases. Germline-derived CDR1 and CDR2 are MNHEY and SVGAGI. The J segment lost 8 bases and the V segment lost 6 bases, leaving 11 bases of the junction unmatched. There are 15 residues in the CDR3.